This T cell receptor beta chain was profiled in a study of Ad26.COV2.S vaccination and SARS-CoV-2 variants. Study context: Donor participated within the Ad26.COV2.S arm of the COV1001 trial. Findings and limits, study-wide: Assessments of TCR breadth and depth may have underestimated the total T cell responses. It was found that vaccine and placebo recipients had similar non-spike TCR breadth.

Comments on this clone: Its antigen remains unknown.

Profiled with immunoSEQ multiplex PCR; TCRdb holds only in-frame clones, not every one. The sample contains some 370,000 clones, around 82% of which appear only once. As to treatment: over 15 received Ad26.COV2.S at low or high dose, single or two shots; several received placebo; per-sample allocation not given. Sampling happened 63 days after the first vaccine or placebo injection. Wuhan-strain SARS-CoV-2 spike was expressed by the Ad26 vector that made up the vaccine. The receptor comes from a person between 18 and 65 years old who received the Ad26.COV2.S COVID-19 vaccine or a placebo. The source material was peripheral blood, sampled in a trial of Ad26.COV2.S vaccine versus placebo.

CDR3 bases: TGTGCCAGCAGCTCTCCGGGACAGAAATACTCTGGGGCCAACGTCCTGACTTTC. It yields the protein CASSSPGQKYSGANVLTF. This chain connects TRBV5-6 to TRBJ2-6; TRBD1 aligns across 7 bases. Germline trimming cut 3 bases from V and 0 bases from J; bases unmatched to any gene: 9. Per germline, CDR1 SGHDT and CDR2 YYEEEE. This CDR3 is 18 amino acids long.